The clone carrying this T cell receptor beta chain was found many times. Its target is unknown. These data are taken from a study of T cells in Graves' hyperthyroidism and ophthalmopathy. Study-level findings and limits: In simple terms, a model built on 13 V-J features told ophthalmopathy apart from stable hyperthyroidism. Ophthalmopathy prediction by the model preceded onset by a median approximately 5.9 months.

Trimming cost V 10 bases and J 3 bases; bases outside gene matches: 4. CDR1 and CDR2 (germline): LNHNV, YYDKDF (reference sequence). This CDR3 spans 13 amino acids. Amplified TCR beta CDR3 regions came from RNA transcripts. RT-PCR in the first round (using the HTBI primer set) targeted the TCR CDR3. TCRdb ran MiXCR on the multiplex PCR reads and lists one entry per CDR3 protein. This sample has about 640,000 distinct CDR3 sequences, with under 25% found just once. Sample: blood. The sequence was collected from a man between 25 and 39 years old with Graves' ophthalmopathy. The V gene is TRBV15, the J gene TRBJ1-5; 9 bases map to TRBD1. As DNA, the CDR3 is TGTGCCATCTGGACAGGGGTCAATCAGCCCCAGCATTTT. This translates into CAIWTGVNQPQHF.